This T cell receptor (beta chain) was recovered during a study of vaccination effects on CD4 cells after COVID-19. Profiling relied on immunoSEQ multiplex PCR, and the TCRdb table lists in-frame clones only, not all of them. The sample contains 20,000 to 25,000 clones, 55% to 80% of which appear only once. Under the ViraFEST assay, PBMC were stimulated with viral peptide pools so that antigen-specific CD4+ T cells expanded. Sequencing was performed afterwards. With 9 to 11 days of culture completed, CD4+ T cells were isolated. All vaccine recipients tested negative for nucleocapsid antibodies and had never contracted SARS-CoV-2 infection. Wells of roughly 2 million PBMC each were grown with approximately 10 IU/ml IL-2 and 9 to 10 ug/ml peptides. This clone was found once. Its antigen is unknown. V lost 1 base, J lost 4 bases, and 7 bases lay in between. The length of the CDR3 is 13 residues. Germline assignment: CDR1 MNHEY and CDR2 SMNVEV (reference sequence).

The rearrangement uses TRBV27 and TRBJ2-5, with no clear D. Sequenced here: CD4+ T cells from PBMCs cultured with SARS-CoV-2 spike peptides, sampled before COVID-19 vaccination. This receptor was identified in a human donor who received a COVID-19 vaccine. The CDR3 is CASSLLASETQYF. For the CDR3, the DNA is TGTGCCAGCAGTTTATTAGCCTCAGAGACCCAGTACTTC.